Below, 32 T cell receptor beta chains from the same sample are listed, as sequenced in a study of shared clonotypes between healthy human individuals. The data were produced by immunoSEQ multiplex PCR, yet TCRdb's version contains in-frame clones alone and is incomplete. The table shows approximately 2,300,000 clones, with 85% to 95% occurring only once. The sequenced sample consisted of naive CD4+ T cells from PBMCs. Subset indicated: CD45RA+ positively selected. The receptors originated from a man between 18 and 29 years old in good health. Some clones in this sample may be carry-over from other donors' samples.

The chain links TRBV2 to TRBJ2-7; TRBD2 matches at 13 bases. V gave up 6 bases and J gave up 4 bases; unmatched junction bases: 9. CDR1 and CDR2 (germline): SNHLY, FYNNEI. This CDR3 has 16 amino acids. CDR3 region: CASSLTSGRLVYEQYF. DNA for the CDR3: TGTGCCAGCAGCCTGACTAGCGGGAGGCTCGTATACGAGCAGTACTTC.

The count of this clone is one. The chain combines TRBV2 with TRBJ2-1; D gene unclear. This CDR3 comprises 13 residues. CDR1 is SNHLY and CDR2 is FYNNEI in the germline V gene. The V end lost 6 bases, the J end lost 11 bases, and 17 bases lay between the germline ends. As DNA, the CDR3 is TGTGCCAGCAGGCCTAACTTGGGCAGACAGCAGTTCTTC. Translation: CASRPNLGRQQFF. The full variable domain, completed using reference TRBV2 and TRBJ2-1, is EPEVTQTPSHQVTQMGQEVILRCVPISNHLYFYWYRQILGQKVEFLVSFYNNEISEKSEIFDDQFSVERPDGSNFTLKIRSTKLEDSAMYFCASRPNLGRQQFFGPGTRLTVL.

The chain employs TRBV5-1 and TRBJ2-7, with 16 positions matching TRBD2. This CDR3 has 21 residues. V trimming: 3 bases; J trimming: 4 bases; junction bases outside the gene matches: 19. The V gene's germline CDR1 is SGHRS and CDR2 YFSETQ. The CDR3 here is CASSSGWGSGTSGRARYEQYF. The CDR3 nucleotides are TGCGCCAGCAGCTCGGGCTGGGGTTCCGGGACTAGCGGGAGGGCCAGGTACGAGCAGTACTTC.

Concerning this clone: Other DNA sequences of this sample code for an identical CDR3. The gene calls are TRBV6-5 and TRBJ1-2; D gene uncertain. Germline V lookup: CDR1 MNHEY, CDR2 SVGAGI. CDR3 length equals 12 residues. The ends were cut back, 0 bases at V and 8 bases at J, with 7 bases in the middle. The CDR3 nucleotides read TGTGCCAGCAGTTACTCGGGATACGGCTACACCTTC. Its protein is CASSYSGYGYTF.

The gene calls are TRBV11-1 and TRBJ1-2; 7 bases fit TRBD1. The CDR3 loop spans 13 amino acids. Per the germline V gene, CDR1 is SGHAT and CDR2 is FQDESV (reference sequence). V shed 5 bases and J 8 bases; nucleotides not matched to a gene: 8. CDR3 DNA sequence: TGTGCCAGCAGCCGGGGACAGTTTGGAGGCTACACCTTC. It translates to CASSRGQFGGYTF.

CDR3 bases: TGTGCCAGCGGTCTCAGCGGGAGTCGATACAATGAGCAGTTCTTC. It yields the protein CASGLSGSRYNEQFF. This chain uses TRBV2 with TRBJ2-1; 8 nucleotides match TRBD2. The trim removed 8 bases at V and 4 bases at J, leaving 10 bases unmatched. The V gene's germline CDR1 is SNHLY and CDR2 FYNNEI. The CDR3 contains 15 residues.

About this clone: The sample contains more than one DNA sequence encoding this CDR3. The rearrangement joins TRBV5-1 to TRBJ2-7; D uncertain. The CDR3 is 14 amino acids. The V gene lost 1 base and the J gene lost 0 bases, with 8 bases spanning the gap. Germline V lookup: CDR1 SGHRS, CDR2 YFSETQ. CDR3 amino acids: CASSLSRNSYEQYF. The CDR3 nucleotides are TGCGCCAGCAGCTTGAGTAGGAACTCCTACGAGCAGTACTTC.

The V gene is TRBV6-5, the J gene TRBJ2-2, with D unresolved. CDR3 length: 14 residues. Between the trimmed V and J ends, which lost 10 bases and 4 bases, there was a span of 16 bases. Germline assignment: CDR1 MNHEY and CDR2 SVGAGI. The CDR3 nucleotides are TGTGCCACCTCGGATCCTAAGGGCACCGGGGAGCTGTTTTTT. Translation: CATSDPKGTGELFF.

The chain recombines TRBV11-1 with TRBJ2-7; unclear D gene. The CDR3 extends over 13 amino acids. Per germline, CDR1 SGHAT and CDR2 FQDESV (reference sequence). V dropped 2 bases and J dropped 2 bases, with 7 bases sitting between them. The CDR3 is CASSLIAAYEQYF. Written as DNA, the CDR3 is TGTGCCAGCAGCTTAATAGCAGCCTACGAGCAGTACTTC.

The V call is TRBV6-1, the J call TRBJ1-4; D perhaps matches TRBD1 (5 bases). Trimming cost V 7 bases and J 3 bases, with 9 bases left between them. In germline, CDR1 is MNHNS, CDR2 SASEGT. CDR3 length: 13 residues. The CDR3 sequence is CASNRGPNEKLFF. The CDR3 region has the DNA TGTGCCAGCAACCGGGGACCTAATGAAAAACTGTTTTTT.

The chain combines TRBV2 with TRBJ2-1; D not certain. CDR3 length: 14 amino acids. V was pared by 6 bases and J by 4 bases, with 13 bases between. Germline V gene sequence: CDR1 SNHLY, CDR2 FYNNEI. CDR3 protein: CASSGRTAYNEQFF. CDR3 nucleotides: TGTGCCAGCAGCGGCCGGACGGCATACAATGAGCAGTTCTTC.

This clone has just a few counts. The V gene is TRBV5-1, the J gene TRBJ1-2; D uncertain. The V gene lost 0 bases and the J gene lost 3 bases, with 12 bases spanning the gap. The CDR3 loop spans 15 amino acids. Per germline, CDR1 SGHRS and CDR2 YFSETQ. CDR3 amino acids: CASSLGPGKDYGYTF. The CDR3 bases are TGCGCCAGCAGCTTGGGTCCGGGGAAAGACTATGGCTACACCTTC.

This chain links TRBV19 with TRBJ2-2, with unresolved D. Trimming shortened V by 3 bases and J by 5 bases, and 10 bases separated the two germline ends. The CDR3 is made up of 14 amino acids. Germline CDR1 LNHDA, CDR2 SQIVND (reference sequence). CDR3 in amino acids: CASSMVGLTGELFF. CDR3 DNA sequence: TGTGCCAGTAGTATGGTCGGGCTAACCGGGGAGCTGTTTTTT.

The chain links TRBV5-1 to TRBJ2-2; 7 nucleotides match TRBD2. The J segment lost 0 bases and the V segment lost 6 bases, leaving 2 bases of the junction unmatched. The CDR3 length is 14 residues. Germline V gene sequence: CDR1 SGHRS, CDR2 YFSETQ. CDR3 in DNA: TGCGCCAGCAAAGCGGGGTCGAACACCGGGGAGCTGTTTTTT. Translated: CASKAGSNTGELFF.

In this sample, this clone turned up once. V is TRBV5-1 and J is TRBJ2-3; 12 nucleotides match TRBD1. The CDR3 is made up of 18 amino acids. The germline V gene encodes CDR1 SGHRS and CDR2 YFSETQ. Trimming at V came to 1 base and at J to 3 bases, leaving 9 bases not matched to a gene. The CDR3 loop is CASSLLGQGARLTDTQYF. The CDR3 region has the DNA TGCGCCAGCAGCTTGTTGGGACAGGGGGCAAGGTTGACAGATACGCAGTATTTT.

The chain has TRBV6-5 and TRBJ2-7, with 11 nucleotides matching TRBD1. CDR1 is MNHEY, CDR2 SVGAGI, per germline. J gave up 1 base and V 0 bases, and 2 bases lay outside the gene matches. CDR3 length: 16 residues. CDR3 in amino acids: CASSYSDRGHSYEQYF. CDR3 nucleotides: TGTGCCAGCAGTTACTCGGACAGGGGGCATTCCTACGAGCAGTACTTC.

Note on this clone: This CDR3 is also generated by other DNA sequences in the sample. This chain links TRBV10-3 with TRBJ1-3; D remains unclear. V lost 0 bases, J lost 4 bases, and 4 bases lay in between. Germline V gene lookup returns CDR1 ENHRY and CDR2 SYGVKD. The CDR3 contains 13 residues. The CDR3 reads CAISESSGNTIYF. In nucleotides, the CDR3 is TGTGCCATCAGTGAGTCTTCCGGAAACACCATATATTTT.

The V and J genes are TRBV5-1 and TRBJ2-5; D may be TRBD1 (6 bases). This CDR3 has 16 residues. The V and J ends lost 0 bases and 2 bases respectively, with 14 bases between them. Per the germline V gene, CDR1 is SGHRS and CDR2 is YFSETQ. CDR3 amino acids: CASSLGALGAQETQYF. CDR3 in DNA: TGCGCCAGCAGCTTGGGAGCCCTGGGGGCACAAGAGACCCAGTACTTC.

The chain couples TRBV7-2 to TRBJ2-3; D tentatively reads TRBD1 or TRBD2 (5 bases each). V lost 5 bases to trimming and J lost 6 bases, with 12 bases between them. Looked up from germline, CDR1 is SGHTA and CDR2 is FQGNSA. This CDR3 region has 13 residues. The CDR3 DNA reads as TGTGCCAGCAGCACTAGGCAGGGTGATACGCAGTATTTT. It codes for CASSTRQGDTQYF.

As DNA, the CDR3 is TGTGCCATCAGAGCTTATTATACAGGGGGGGGAGAAGAGACCCAGTACTTC. Translating gives CAIRAYYTGGGEETQYF. The rearrangement links TRBV10-3 to TRBJ2-5; D perhaps matches TRBD1 (8 bases). This CDR3 contains 17 residues. The germline gives CDR1 ENHRY, CDR2 SYGVKD. Trimming pared 6 bases from V and 3 bases from J, leaving 23 bases between.

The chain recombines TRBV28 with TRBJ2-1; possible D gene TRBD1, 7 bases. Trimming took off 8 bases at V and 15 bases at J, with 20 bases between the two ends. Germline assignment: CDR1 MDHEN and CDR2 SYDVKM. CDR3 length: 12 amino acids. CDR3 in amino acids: CASGLPRQGGFF. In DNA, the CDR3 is TGTGCCAGCGGACTACCCCGACAGGGCGGGTTCTTC.

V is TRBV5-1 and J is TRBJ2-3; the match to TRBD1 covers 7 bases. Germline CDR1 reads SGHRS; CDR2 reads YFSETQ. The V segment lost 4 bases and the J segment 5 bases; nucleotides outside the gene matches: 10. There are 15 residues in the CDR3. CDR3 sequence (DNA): TGCGCCAGCAGCCCGTATGACAGGGATATAGATACGCAGTATTTT. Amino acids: CASSPYDRDIDTQYF. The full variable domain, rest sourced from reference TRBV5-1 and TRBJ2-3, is KAGVTQTPRYLIKTRGQQVTLSCSPISGHRSVSWYQQTPGQGLQFLFEYFSETQRNKGNFPGRFSGRQFSNSRSEMNVSTLELGDSALYLCASSPYDRDIDTQYFGPGTRLTVL.

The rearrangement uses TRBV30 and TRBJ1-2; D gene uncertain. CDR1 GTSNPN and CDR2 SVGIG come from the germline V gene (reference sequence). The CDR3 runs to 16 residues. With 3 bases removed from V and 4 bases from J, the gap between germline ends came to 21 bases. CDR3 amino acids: CAWSGSGYLSPYGYTF. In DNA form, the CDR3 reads TGTGCCTGGAGCGGGAGCGGCTACCTGTCTCCCTATGGCTACACCTTC.

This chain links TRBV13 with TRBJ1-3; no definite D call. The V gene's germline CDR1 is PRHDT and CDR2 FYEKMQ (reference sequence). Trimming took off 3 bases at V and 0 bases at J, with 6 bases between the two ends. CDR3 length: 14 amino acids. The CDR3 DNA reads TGTGCCAGCAGCTTTAGACTCTCTGGAAACACCATATATTTT. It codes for CASSFRLSGNTIYF.

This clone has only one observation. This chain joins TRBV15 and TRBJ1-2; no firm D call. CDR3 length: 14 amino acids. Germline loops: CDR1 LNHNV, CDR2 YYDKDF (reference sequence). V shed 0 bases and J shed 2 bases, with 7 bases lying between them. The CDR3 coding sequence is TGTGCCACCAGCAGAGAGATAGGAAACTATGGCTACACCTTC. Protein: CATSREIGNYGYTF. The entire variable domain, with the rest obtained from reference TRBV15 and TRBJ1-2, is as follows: DAMVIQNPRYQVTQFGKPVTLSCSQTLNHNVMYWYQQKSSQAPKLLFHYYDKDFNNEADTPDNFQSRRPNTSFCFLDIRSPGLGDTAMYLCATSREIGNYGYTFGSGTRLTVV.

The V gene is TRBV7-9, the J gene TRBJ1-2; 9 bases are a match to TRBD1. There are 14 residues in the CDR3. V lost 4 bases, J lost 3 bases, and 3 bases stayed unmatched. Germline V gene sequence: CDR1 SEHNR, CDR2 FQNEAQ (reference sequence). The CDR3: CASSSTGGDYGYTF. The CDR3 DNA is TGTGCCAGCAGCTCGACAGGGGGAGACTATGGCTACACCTTC.

The CDR3 spells CASSITGGSEAFF. In DNA, the CDR3 is TGTGCCAGCAGTATAACGGGAGGTAGTGAAGCTTTCTTT. V is TRBV7-9 and J is TRBJ1-1; the D is unclear. With 6 bases removed from V and 7 bases from J, the gap between germline ends came to 15 bases. Germline V CDR1 and CDR2: SEHNR, FQNEAQ (reference sequence). The CDR3 runs to 13 residues.

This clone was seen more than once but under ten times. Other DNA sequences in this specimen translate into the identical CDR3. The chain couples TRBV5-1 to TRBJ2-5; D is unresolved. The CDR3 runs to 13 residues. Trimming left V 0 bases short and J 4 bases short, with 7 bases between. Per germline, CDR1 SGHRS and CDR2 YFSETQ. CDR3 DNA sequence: TGCGCCAGCAGCTTGGGGGCAGGAGAGACCCAGTACTTC. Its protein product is CASSLGAGETQYF.

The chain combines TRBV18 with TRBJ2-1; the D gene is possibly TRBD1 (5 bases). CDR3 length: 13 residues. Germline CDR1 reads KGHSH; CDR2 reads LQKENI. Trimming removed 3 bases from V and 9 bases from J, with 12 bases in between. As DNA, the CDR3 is TGTGCCAGCTCACCCTCGACAGCAACTGAGCAGTTCTTC. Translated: CASSPSTATEQFF.

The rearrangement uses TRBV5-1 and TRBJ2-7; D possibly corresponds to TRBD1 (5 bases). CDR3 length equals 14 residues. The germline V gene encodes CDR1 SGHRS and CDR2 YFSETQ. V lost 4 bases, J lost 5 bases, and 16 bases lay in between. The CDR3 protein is CASSPGIPGHEQYF. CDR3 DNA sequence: TGCGCCAGCAGCCCAGGGATCCCCGGCCACGAGCAGTACTTC.

The CDR3 nucleotides read TGTGCCAGCAGCCTCGGGCTTCTACAAGAGACCCAGTACTTC. Protein product: CASSLGLLQETQYF. The genes are TRBV5-6 and TRBJ2-5; D remains unclear. The CDR3 totals 14 residues. CDR1 is SGHDT and CDR2 is YYEEEE in the germline V gene. V shed 4 bases and J shed 2 bases, with 12 bases lying between them.

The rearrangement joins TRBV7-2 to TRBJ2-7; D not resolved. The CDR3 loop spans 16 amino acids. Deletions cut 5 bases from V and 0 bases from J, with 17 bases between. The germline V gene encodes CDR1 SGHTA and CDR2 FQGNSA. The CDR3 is CASSRLGPMSSYEQYF. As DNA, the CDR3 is TGTGCCAGCAGCCGCCTAGGACCCATGAGCTCCTACGAGCAGTACTTC.